This entry describes one TCR beta chain. Its antigen is still unknown. The data originate from a study of cytomegalovirus exposure and HLA in healthy donors. Overall study findings and caveats: The authors later linked a missense DCLRE1C variant to TCR beta V- and J-gene trimming. Accurate prediction of HLA-A and HLA-B alleles (for most subjects) was reportedly achieved from TCR beta sequences. Most TCR sequences were uncommon, yet certain public TCRs appeared in many donors.

Primers included in the PCR were 60 Vbeta and 13 Jbeta primers. The assay was immunoSEQ multiplex PCR, and TCRdb's table has in-frame clones only and misses some. The sample has about 96,000 clones, about four fifths seen once. Sequenced: PBMCs. The sequence was obtained from a female donor in good health and CMV-seropositive.

The CDR3 reads CASSLTGTAYEQYF. In nucleotides, the CDR3 is TGTGCCAGCAGCCTGACCGGGACAGCCTACGAGCAGTACTTC. The rearrangement links TRBV7-6 to TRBJ2-7; 7 bases fit TRBD1. CDR3 length equals 14 residues. V was pared by 5 bases and J by 2 bases, with 6 bases of the junction left unmatched. Germline V lookup: CDR1 SGHVS, CDR2 FNYEAQ.